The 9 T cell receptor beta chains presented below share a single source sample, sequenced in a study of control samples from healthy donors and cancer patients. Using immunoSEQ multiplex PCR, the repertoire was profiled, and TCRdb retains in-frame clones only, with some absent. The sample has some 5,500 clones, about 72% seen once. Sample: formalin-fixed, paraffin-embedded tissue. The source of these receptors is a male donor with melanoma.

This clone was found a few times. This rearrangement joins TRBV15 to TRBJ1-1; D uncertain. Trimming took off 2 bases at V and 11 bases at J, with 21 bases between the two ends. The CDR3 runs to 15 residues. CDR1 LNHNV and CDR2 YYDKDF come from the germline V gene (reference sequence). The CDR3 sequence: CATSRRSRTGLGAFF. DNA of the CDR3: TGTGCCACCAGCAGACGTTCCAGAACCGGCCTCGGGGCTTTCTTT.

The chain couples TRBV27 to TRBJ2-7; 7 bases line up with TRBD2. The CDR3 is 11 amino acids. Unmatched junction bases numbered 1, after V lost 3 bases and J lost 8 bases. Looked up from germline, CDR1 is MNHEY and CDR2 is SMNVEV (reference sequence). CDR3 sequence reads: CASSFGRQQYF. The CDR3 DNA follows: TGTGCCAGCAGTTTCGGGAGGCAGCAGTACTTC.

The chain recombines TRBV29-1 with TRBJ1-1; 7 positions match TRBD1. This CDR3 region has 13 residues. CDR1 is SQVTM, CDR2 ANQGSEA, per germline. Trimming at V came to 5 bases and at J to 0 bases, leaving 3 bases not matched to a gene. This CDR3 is CSVKQGMNTEAFF. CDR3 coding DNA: TGCAGCGTTAAACAGGGGATGAACACTGAAGCTTTCTTT.

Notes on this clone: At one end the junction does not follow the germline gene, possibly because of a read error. The chain's CDR3 is CASSVAGGGNEQFF. CDR3 in DNA: TGTGCCAGCAGCGTAGCGGGAGGAGGCAATGAGCAGTTCTTC. The rearrangement links TRBV7-2 to TRBJ2-1, with 10 bases identical to TRBD2. The CDR3 extends over 14 amino acids. Per the germline V gene, CDR1 is SGHTA and CDR2 is FQGNSA.

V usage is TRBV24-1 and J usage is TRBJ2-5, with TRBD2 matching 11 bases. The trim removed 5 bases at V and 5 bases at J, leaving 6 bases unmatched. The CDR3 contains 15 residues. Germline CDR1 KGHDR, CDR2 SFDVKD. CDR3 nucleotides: TGTGCCACCAGTGGCACTAGCGGGAGCTTGGAGACCCAGTACTTC. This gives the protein CATSGTSGSLETQYF.

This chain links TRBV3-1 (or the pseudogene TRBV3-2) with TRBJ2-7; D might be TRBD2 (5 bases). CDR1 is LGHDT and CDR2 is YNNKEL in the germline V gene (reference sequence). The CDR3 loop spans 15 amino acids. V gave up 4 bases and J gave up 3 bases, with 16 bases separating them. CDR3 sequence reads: CASSLGRSVGYEQYF. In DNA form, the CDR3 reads TGTGCCAGCAGCCTGGGGAGATCGGTTGGCTACGAGCAGTACTTC.

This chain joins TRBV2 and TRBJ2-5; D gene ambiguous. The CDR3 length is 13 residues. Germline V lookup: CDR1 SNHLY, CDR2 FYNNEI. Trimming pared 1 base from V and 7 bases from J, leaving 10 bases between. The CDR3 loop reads CASSEVRAGTQYF. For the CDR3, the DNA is TGTGCCAGCAGTGAAGTTCGGGCCGGGACCCAGTACTTC.

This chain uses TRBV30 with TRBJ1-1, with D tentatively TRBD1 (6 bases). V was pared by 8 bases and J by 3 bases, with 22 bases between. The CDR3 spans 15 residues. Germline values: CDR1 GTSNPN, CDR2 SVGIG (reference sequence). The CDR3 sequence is CAAPRGGRRDTEAFF. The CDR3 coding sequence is TGTGCCGCCCCACGGGGGGGGCGGCGGGACACTGAAGCTTTCTTT.

DNA of the CDR3: TGTGCCAGCAGCTTAGCAGCAGGGGGCGATGGCTACACCTTC. Encoded protein: CASSLAAGGDGYTF. The rearrangement joins TRBV7-9 to TRBJ1-2, with 8 bases lining up with TRBD1. This CDR3 has 14 residues. Germline V gives CDR1 SEHNR, CDR2 FQNEAQ (reference sequence). V dropped 0 bases and J dropped 6; count of bases not matched to a gene: 3.